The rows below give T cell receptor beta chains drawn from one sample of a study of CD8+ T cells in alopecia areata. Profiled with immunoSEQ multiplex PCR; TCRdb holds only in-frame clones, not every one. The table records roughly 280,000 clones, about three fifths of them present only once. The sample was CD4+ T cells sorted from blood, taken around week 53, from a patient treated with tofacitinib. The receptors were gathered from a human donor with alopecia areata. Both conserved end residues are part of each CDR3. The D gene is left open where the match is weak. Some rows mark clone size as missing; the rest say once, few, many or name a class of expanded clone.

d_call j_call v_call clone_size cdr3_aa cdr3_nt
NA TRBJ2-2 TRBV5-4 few CASSFGSPTGELFF TGTGCCAGCAGCTTTGGGTCCCCGACCGGGGAGCTGTTTTTT
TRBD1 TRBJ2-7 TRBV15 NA CATSRDHAGGSEQYF TGTGCCACCAGCAGAGATCACGCAGGGGGCAGCGAGCAGTACTTC
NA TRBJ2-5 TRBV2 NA CASSDQFPRETQYF TGTGCCAGCAGTGATCAGTTCCCAAGGGAGACCCAGTACTTC
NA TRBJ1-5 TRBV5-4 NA CASSPAVEGNQPQHF TGTGCCAGCAGCCCGGCGGTAGAAGGCAATCAGCCCCAGCATTTT
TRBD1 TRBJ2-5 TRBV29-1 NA CSVDLTGEQYF TGCAGCGTTGACCTGACAGGGGAGCAGTACTTC
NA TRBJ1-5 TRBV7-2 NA CASSLEGRGINQPQHF TGTGCCAGCAGCTTAGAAGGCAGGGGAATTAATCAGCCCCAGCATTTT
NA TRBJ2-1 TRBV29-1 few CSVGSDQFHEQFF TGCAGCGTTGGTTCAGACCAGTTCCATGAGCAGTTCTTC
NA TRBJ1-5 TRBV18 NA CASSPKSGSVNQPQHF TGTGCCAGCTCACCAAAGTCAGGGAGCGTCAATCAGCCCCAGCATTTT
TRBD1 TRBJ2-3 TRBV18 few CASSTGTAIDTQYF TGTGCCAGCTCAACCGGGACAGCGATAGATACGCAGTATTTT
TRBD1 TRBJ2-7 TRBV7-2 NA CASSTVTGGYEQYF TGTGCCAGCAGCACCGTGACAGGGGGCTACGAGCAGTACTTC
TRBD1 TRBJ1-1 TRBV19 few CASTPEGAMGTEAFF TGTGCCAGTACCCCGGAGGGGGCGATGGGCACTGAAGCTTTCTTT
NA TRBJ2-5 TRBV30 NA CAWSVLGIQETQYF TGTGCCTGGAGTGTCTTAGGTATCCAAGAGACCCAGTACTTC
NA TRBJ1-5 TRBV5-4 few CASSLKGEIQPQHF TGTGCCAGCAGCTTGAAGGGTGAGATTCAGCCCCAGCATTTT
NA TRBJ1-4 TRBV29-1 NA CSVGGATNEKLFF TGCAGCGTTGGAGGGGCAACTAATGAAAAACTGTTTTTT
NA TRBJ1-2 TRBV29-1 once CSVERTAYGYTF TGCAGCGTTGAACGGACAGCCTATGGCTACACCTTC
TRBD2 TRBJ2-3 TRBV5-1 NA CASSLDGGAKNTQYF TGCGCCAGCAGCTTGGACGGGGGGGCCAAAAATACGCAGTATTTT
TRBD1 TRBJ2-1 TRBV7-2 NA CASSRQGQVSYNEQFF TGTGCCAGCAGCCGACAAGGACAGGTTTCCTACAATGAGCAGTTCTTC
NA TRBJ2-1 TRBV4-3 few CASSPASRGWYNEQFF TGCGCCAGCAGCCCCGCCTCTAGGGGATGGTACAATGAGCAGTTCTTC
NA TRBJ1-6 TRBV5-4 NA CASSDPGGNSPLHF TGTGCCAGCAGCGATCCCGGGGGGAATTCACCCCTCCACTTT
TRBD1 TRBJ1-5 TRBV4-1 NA CASSQRDSSNQPQHF TGCGCCAGCAGCCAGAGGGACAGTAGCAATCAGCCCCAGCATTTT
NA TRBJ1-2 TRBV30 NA CAWAPKSFRGDGYTF TGTGCCTGGGCCCCCAAAAGCTTCAGGGGTGATGGCTACACCTTC
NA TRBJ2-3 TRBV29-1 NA CSVPNLRDGTDTQYF TGCAGCGTGCCTAACCTCCGGGACGGCACAGATACGCAGTATTTT
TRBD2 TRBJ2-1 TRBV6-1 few CASRENGLAGYDEQFF TGTGCCAGCAGAGAAAATGGACTAGCGGGGTACGATGAGCAGTTCTTC
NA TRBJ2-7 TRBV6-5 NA CATGTGKAAGGEQYF TGTGCCACGGGGACAGGGAAGGCCGCGGGAGGCGAGCAGTACTTC
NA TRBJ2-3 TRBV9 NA CASSVGANLATDTQYF TGTGCCAGCAGCGTAGGGGCGAACCTAGCCACAGATACGCAGTATTTT
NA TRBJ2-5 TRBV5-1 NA CASSLVDSLRETQYF TGCGCCAGCAGCTTGGTGGACTCCCTGAGGGAGACCCAGTACTTC
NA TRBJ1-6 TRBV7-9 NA CASSLARVSPLHF TGTGCCAGCAGCTTAGCGCGGGTCTCACCCCTCCACTTT
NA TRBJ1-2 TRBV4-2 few CASSQGAANYGYTF TGTGCCAGCAGCCAAGGGGCAGCTAACTATGGCTACACCTTC
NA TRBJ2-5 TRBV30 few CAWSEVETQYF TGTGCCTGGAGTGAAGTCGAGACCCAGTACTTC
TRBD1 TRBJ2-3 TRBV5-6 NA CASRKLPGQGNADTQYF TGTGCCAGCAGAAAATTGCCGGGACAGGGAAACGCAGATACGCAGTATTTT
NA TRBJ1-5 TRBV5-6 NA CASSGGYSNQPQHF TGTGCCAGCAGCGGGGGTTATAGCAATCAGCCCCAGCATTTT
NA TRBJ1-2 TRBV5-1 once CASSLAAEVYGYTF TGCGCCAGCAGCTTGGCCGCGGAGGTCTATGGCTACACCTTC
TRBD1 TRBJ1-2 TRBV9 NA CASSATRDRKAPYYGYTF TGTGCCAGCAGCGCAACCCGGGACAGGAAGGCTCCTTATTATGGCTACACCTTC
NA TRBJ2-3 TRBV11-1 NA CASSGGRADTRYF TGTGCCAGCAGCGGCGGAAGGGCAGATACGCGGTATTTT
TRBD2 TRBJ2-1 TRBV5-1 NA CASSYGTSGEQFF TGCGCCAGCAGCTACGGGACTAGCGGTGAGCAGTTCTTC
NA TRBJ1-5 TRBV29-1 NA CSARGHPDQPQHF TGCAGCGCAAGGGGACACCCGGATCAGCCCCAGCATTTT
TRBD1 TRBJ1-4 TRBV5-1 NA CASSLGTGGYEKLFF TGCGCCAGCAGCTTGGGGACAGGGGGCTACGAAAAACTGTTTTTT